This TCR beta chain was documented in a study of blood T cell repertoires in COVID-19. Study details: Researchers got acute and convalescent COVID-19 samples from the United States, Italy and Spain. PBMCs, B-cell-depleted T cells, or T cells provided the cDNA or gDNA that made up the material.

The CDR3 has 13 amino acids. Trimming cost V 8 bases and J 4 bases, with 14 bases left between them. Germline V gene data show CDR1 as SQVTM and CDR2 as ANQGSEA. How the authors handled the data: Scientists estimated how many nucleated cells there were by amplifying reference gene primers. Clones were read by immunoSEQ multiplex PCR, and TCRdb kept only the in-frame ones, dropping some. That table furnishes V, J and clone size, whereas the DNA furnished D and trimming. The sample shows about 200,000 clones, around three quarters of them seen only once. Sequenced material: peripheral blood. The J gene is TRBJ2-2, the V gene TRBV29-1; TRBD1 might be the D (6 bases). This receptor was taken from a woman in her 70s with acute or convalescent COVID-19. The DNA for the CDR3 is TGCAGCACGAGGGGGATTGGCACCGGGGAGCTGTTTTTT. Translating it yields CSTRGIGTGELFF.